The next 10 T cell receptor beta chains were all read from a single sample in a study of cytomegalovirus exposure and HLA in healthy donors. With 60 Vbeta and 13 Jbeta primers, the PCR was carried out. Clones were sequenced by immunoSEQ multiplex PCR, and TCRdb holds only the in-frame ones, with some missing. The sample comprises about 98,000 clones, about 80% of which are singletons, and 16% rests with the top ten. The sample comprised PBMCs. The receptors derive from a man in his 60s in good health and CMV-seropositive.

The chain joins TRBV28 to TRBJ2-2; possible D gene TRBD2, 5 bases. Germline values: CDR1 MDHEN, CDR2 SYDVKM. V lost 7 bases to trimming and J lost 5 bases, with 8 bases between them. The CDR3 is 12 residues long. The CDR3 here is CASTGMTGELFF. The CDR3 region has the DNA TGTGCCAGCACGGGGATGACCGGGGAGCTGTTTTTT.

V usage is TRBV4-3 and J usage is TRBJ2-5; D gene uncertain. Trimming cost V 5 bases and J 0 bases, with 13 bases left between them. The CDR3 length is 15 residues. Germline V gene lookup returns CDR1 LGHNA and CDR2 YSLEER. The CDR3 region has the DNA TGCGCCAGCAGCTTCTTTGGGCTAAACCAAGAGACCCAGTACTTC. Its protein is CASSFFGLNQETQYF.

The genes are TRBV5-4 and TRBJ2-1, with TRBD2 as a possible D gene (6 bases). The length of the CDR3 is 16 residues. Germline CDR1 reads SGHNT; CDR2 reads YYREEE (reference sequence). V was pared by 4 bases and J by 2 bases, with 16 bases between. The CDR3 DNA reads TGTGCCAGCAGCCCAGAAAGCGGGCGAACCTACAATGAGCAGTTCTTC. This sequence encodes CASSPESGRTYNEQFF.

The chain has TRBV6-1 and TRBJ2-7, with D tentatively TRBD2 (5 bases). This CDR3 comprises 13 residues. CDR1 is MNHNS and CDR2 is SASEGT in the germline V gene. Trimming pared 2 bases from V and 6 bases from J, leaving 11 bases between. As DNA, the CDR3 is TGTGCCAGCAGTGAATGGACTCTGGGCGAGCAGTACTTC. Translated, it gives CASSEWTLGEQYF.

The chain carries TRBV7-3 and TRBJ2-5; 13 nucleotides match TRBD2. The length of the CDR3 is 16 residues. Germline V gene data show CDR1 as SGHTA and CDR2 as FQGTGA. The junction had 10 bases not matched to a gene; V was cut back by 5 bases and J by 7 bases. CDR3 protein: CASSRGTSGAGGTQYF. The CDR3 DNA is TGTGCCAGCAGCCGCGGGACTAGCGGGGCGGGGGGGACCCAGTACTTC.

The CDR3 reads CASSLDSYGYTF. CDR3 sequence (DNA): TGTGCCAGCAGCTTGGACAGCTATGGCTACACCTTC. The chain carries TRBV11-1 and TRBJ1-2; the D gene is possibly TRBD1 (6 bases). The CDR3 loop spans 12 amino acids. Germline V gives CDR1 SGHAT, CDR2 FQDESV (reference sequence). V shed 3 bases and J shed 4 bases, with 6 bases lying between them.

The V call is TRBV5-6, the J call TRBJ2-5; no reliable D call. The V gene lost 0 bases and the J gene lost 2 bases, with 8 bases spanning the gap. CDR1 is SGHDT and CDR2 is YYEEEE in the germline V gene. The CDR3 totals 14 residues. The chain's CDR3 is CASSLGTVQETQYF. The CDR3 DNA sequence: TGTGCCAGCAGCTTGGGAACAGTTCAAGAGACCCAGTACTTC.

The chain recombines TRBV18 with TRBJ1-1; 8 nucleotides align to TRBD1. The CDR3 contains 16 residues. Unmatched junction bases numbered 6, after V lost 3 bases and J lost 0 bases. The germline gives CDR1 KGHSH, CDR2 LQKENI. The CDR3 loop is CASSPRDRTMNTEAFF. The CDR3 region has the DNA TGTGCCAGCTCACCTAGGGACAGGACTATGAACACTGAAGCTTTCTTT.

V usage is TRBV9 and J usage is TRBJ2-3; 9 bases agree with TRBD2. CDR3 length equals 16 residues. CDR1 SGDLS and CDR2 YYNGEE come from the germline V gene. The V gene end was trimmed by 0 bases and the J gene end by 4 bases; junction bases not matched to a gene: 6. The CDR3 reads CASSVGAGGPADTQYF. Here the CDR3 DNA reads TGTGCCAGCAGCGTAGGTGCGGGGGGGCCTGCAGATACGCAGTATTTT.

This clone was found once. The chain recombines TRBV6-5 with TRBJ1-1; 8 bases are a match to TRBD1. This CDR3 has 14 amino acids. V shed 2 bases, J shed 1 base, and the junction held 0 bases outside the gene matches. Germline CDR1 and CDR2: MNHEY and SVGAGI. The chain's CDR3 is CASSYDRGNTEAFF. The CDR3 DNA reads TGTGCCAGCAGTTACGACAGGGGGAACACTGAAGCTTTCTTT.